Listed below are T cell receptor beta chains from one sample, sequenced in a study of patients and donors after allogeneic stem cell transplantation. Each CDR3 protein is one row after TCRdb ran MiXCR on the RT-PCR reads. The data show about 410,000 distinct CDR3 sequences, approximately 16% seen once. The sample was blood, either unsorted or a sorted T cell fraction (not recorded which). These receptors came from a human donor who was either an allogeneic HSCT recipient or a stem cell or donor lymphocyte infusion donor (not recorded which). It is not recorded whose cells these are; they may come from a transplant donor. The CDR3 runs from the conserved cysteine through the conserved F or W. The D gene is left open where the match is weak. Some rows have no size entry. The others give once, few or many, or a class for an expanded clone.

TGTGCCACCAGCAGAACGAGCGGGACCTACAATGAGCAGTTCTTC,CATSRTSGTYNEQFF,15,-,TRBD2,TRBV15,TRBJ2-1
TGCGCCAGCAGCCAACCAGCGGCGGGGGAATACAATGAGCAGTTCTTC,CASSQPAAGEYNEQFF,16,few,TRBD2,TRBV4-1,TRBJ2-1
TGCGCCAGCAGCCAAGTTAATCGGGGATCGGGCGAGCAGTACTTC,CASSQVNRGSGEQYF,15,-,-,TRBV4-1,TRBJ2-7
TGTGCTAGCAGCTTAGCGCAAGGACAGGGGGCGATTACCGGGGAGCTGTTTTTT,CASSLAQGQGAITGELFF,18,-,TRBD1,TRBV7-7,TRBJ2-2
TGTGCCAGCAGTGGAACTAGCGGGGGTTGGCTTGAGCAGTTCTTC,CASSGTSGGWLEQFF,15,few,TRBD2,TRBV6-2/TRBV6-3,TRBJ2-1
TGTGCCATCAGTGAGTCGCACAGGGGGCTGCCGGGCGGCTACACCTTC,CAISESHRGLPGGYTF,16,many,TRBD1,TRBV10-3,TRBJ1-2
TGTGCCAGCAGCTTAGCGGAACCCAGGGGACGCCCCGGAAGGTCCACCACCGGGGAGCTGTTTTTT,CASSLAEPRGRPGRSTTGELFF,22,few,-,TRBV11-1,TRBJ2-2
TGTGCCAGCAGCGTAGGGGACAGAAACAATGAGCAGTTCTTC,CASSVGDRNNEQFF,14,few,TRBD1,TRBV9,TRBJ2-1
TGTGCCAGCAGCCCGACAGGTGTCGGTGAAGCTTTCTTT,CASSPTGVGEAFF,13,few,-,TRBV7-6,TRBJ1-1
TGCAGTGCCGCCCCGGTGTACAATGAGCAGTTCTTC,CSAAPVYNEQFF,12,-,-,TRBV20-1,TRBJ2-1
TGTGCCAGTACCGATCGCAGGGCCGTTCAGCCCCAGCATTTT,CASTDRRAVQPQHF,14,few,-,TRBV19,TRBJ1-5
TGTGCCAGCAGCGCGACACCCGGGAGTGGGGAGCTGTTTTTT,CASSATPGSGELFF,14,-,-,TRBV3-1,TRBJ2-2
TGTGCCAGCAGTTTTAGCGGGACACAACAAGAGACCCAGTACTTC,CASSFSGTQQETQYF,15,many,TRBD2,TRBV12-3/TRBV12-4,TRBJ2-5
TGTGCCAGCAGCCTGAGATCGGGACAGGTAAACTATGGCTACACCTTC,CASSLRSGQVNYGYTF,16,-,TRBD1,TRBV3-1,TRBJ1-2
TGTGCCAGCAGCGATTCTGGAAGTATTACTTCACCCCTCCACTTT,CASSDSGSITSPLHF,15,-,-,TRBV14,TRBJ1-6
TGTGCCAGCAGTTTGGTCACTAGTCTCGAGACCCAGTACTTC,CASSLVTSLETQYF,14,-,-,TRBV2,TRBJ2-5
TGTGCCAGTAGTATTTGGGGACAGGGCGAGGAAAAACTGTTTTTT,CASSIWGQGEEKLFF,15,few,TRBD1,TRBV19,TRBJ1-4
TGTGCCAGCAGCTTGGAACTAGCCAAAAACATTCAGTACTTC,CASSLELAKNIQYF,14,few,-,TRBV5-6,TRBJ2-4